The 14 T cell receptor beta chains below come from one sample, sequenced in a study of cytomegalovirus exposure and HLA in healthy donors. The PCR ran on 60 Vbeta and 13 Jbeta primers. Here immunoSEQ multiplex PCR was the method, and the copy in TCRdb shows in-frame clones only, minus some. The sample holds approximately 150,000 clones, 60% to 85% seen once. Sequenced material: PBMCs. Receptors were obtained from a woman aged 40 to 50 in good health and CMV-seropositive.

The rearrangement joins TRBV7-8 to TRBJ2-4, with TRBD2 matching over 13 bases. CDR1 and CDR2 from the germline V gene are SGHVS and FQNEAQ. The ends lost 4 bases at V and 1 base at J; junction bases unmatched: 10. The CDR3 is 19 residues long. CDR3 sequence reads: CASSSRLAGGMGAKNIQYF. CDR3 in DNA: TGTGCCAGCAGCTCTAGACTAGCGGGGGGTATGGGGGCCAAAAACATTCAGTACTTC.

This clone was detected once. The rearrangement joins TRBV19 to TRBJ1-2; 7 positions agree with TRBD1. The CDR3 totals 14 residues. The V and J ends lost 4 bases and 5 bases, in that order; junction bases with no gene match: 7. CDR1 and CDR2 from the germline V gene are LNHDA and SQIVND (reference sequence). This CDR3 is CASSTIRDSYGYTF. CDR3 in DNA: TGTGCCAGTAGTACCATCCGGGACAGTTATGGCTACACCTTC.

The V call is TRBV5-5, the J call TRBJ1-6; 7 nucleotides line up with TRBD1. The CDR3 runs 14 residues. CDR1 is SGHKS, CDR2 YYEKEE, per germline (reference sequence). V dropped 3 bases and J dropped 5; count of bases not matched to a gene: 2. CDR3 protein: CASSSGGNNSPLHF. The CDR3 DNA reads TGTGCCAGCAGCTCAGGGGGAAATAATTCACCCCTCCACTTT.

This chain uses TRBV7-6 with TRBJ2-3; 8 positions match TRBD1. CDR1 is SGHVS and CDR2 is FNYEAQ in the germline V gene. The length of the CDR3 is 14 residues. The V segment lost 1 base and the J segment 3 bases; nucleotides outside the gene matches: 0. CDR3 nucleotide sequence: TGTGCCAGCAGCTTAGGGACAGGGACAGATACGCAGTATTTT. Protein sequence: CASSLGTGTDTQYF.

The chain couples TRBV14 to TRBJ1-2, with 7 positions matching TRBD1. In germline, CDR1 is SGHDN, CDR2 FVKESK. This CDR3 is 16 amino acids long. V lost 2 bases and J lost 5; bases outside the gene matches: 11. CDR3 nucleotides: TGTGCCAGCAGCCAACGTTACCAACAGGGGTTATATGGCTACACCTTC. Encoded protein: CASSQRYQQGLYGYTF.

V gene TRBV7-2 combines with J gene TRBJ2-5, with 8 bases lining up with TRBD2. CDR1 and CDR2 from the germline V gene are SGHTA and FQGNSA. The CDR3 covers 14 residues. V lost 5 bases, J lost 6 bases, and 8 bases stayed unmatched. Written as DNA, the CDR3 is TGTGCCAGCAGCAGCCGGGGGGGCCTTAAGACCCAGTACTTC. This translates into CASSSRGGLKTQYF.

The chain employs TRBV2 and TRBJ2-3; 9 bases agree with TRBD1. Germline assignment: CDR1 SNHLY and CDR2 FYNNEI. V was clipped by 5 bases and J by 3 bases; unmatched bases: 3. The CDR3 spans 14 residues. The CDR3 DNA reads as TGTGCCAGCAGTCCGGACAGGGGAACAGATACGCAGTATTTT. This codes for CASSPDRGTDTQYF.

The J gene is TRBJ2-6, the V gene TRBV6-1, with 7 bases matching TRBD1. After removal of 4 bases from V and 2 bases from J, the junction contained 11 bases not matched to a gene. This CDR3 contains 18 residues. The germline V gene encodes CDR1 MNHNS and CDR2 SASEGT. The CDR3 DNA reads TGTGCCAGCAGTGGCCGACAGGGAAGAGGTACTGGGGCCAACGTCCTGACTTTC. Protein product: CASSGRQGRGTGANVLTF.

The chain employs TRBV19 and TRBJ1-5; the match to TRBD1 covers 8 bases. The germline gives CDR1 LNHDA, CDR2 SQIVND (reference sequence). V shed 4 bases and J 6 bases; nucleotides not matched to a gene: 5. This CDR3 has 14 residues. CDR3 region: CASSKDRVGQPQHF. In DNA, the CDR3 is TGTGCCAGTAGTAAGGACAGGGTTGGTCAGCCCCAGCATTTT.

This chain links TRBV7-2 with TRBJ1-2; a possible D gene is TRBD1 (5 bases). The ends were cut back, 4 bases at V and 4 bases at J, with 13 bases in the middle. Per the germline V gene, CDR1 is SGHTA and CDR2 is FQGNSA. This CDR3 comprises 14 residues. As DNA, the CDR3 is TGTGCCAGCAGCTCCAAGCGGGGGAGCTATGGCTACACCTTC. Amino acid sequence: CASSSKRGSYGYTF.

The genes are TRBV6-1 and TRBJ2-7, with TRBD2 as a possible D gene (5 bases). Germline loops: CDR1 MNHNS, CDR2 SASEGT. The CDR3 covers 14 residues. V was cut by 6 bases and J by 2 bases, with 14 bases left in between. CDR3 bases: TGTGCCAGCAGGAGTGAGGGAGAGACCTACGAGCAGTACTTC. This codes for CASRSEGETYEQYF.

The chain joins TRBV4-3 to TRBJ1-2; 7 bases match TRBD1. V gave up 0 bases and J gave up 7 bases; unmatched junction bases: 8. The length of the CDR3 is 15 residues. CDR1 LGHNA and CDR2 YSLEER come from the germline V gene. In nucleotides, the CDR3 is TGCGCCAGCAGCCAAGAGGGTAGACAGGGCAGTGGCTACACCTTC. Translation gives CASSQEGRQGSGYTF.

The V and J genes are TRBV7-2 and TRBJ2-5, with TRBD2 as a possible D gene (6 bases). The CDR3 consists of 12 residues. CDR1 and CDR2 from the germline V gene are SGHTA and FQGNSA. V was cut by 5 bases and J by 3 bases, with 7 bases left in between. The CDR3 nucleotides read TGTGCCAGCAGCCGCGGGGAAGAGACCCAGTACTTC. As protein: CASSRGEETQYF.

V is TRBV5-4 and J is TRBJ1-2; 7 bases align to TRBD1. Germline lookup yields CDR1 SGHNT and CDR2 YYREEE (reference sequence). The CDR3 length is 14 residues. The ends lost 0 bases at V and 3 bases at J; junction bases unmatched: 2. In nucleotides, the CDR3 is TGTGCCAGCAGCTTGGGTCAGGGGGACTATGGCTACACCTTC. Its protein is CASSLGQGDYGYTF. Based on the CDR3 plus reference TRBV5-4 and TRBJ1-2, the full variable domain is ETGVTQSPTHLIKTRGQQVTLRCSSQSGHNTVSWYQQALGQGPQFIFQYYREEENGRGNFPPRFSGLQFPNYSSELNVNALELDDSALYLCASSLGQGDYGYTFGSGTRLTVV.